Sequencing of this T cell receptor (beta chain) was carried out in a study of T cell repertoires in ileal Crohn's disease (dated by TCRdb to the late 2010s). The study in broad terms: At the time of surgery, roughly 34% of patients were active smokers, and the median duration of disease was approximately eight years. TCR repertoire analysis was done in fewer than 65 Crohn's disease patients from a prospective multicentre cohort. Roughly half of the patients were given postoperative therapy, with 11 receiving thiopurines and roughly 20 receiving anti-TNF agents. A total of about 170 mucosal samples from about 50 patients were sequenced, with samples obtained at several locations on the surgical specimen and at postoperative endoscopy. The study was conducted in parallel with a multicentre cohort built to find predictors of early endoscopic recurrence after ileocolonic resection. Endoscopic postoperative recurrence was defined by a Rutgeerts score above i0. All patients had surgery for a complication: stricturing disease in 61% and penetrating disease in roughly 39%.

CDR3 length: 11 amino acids, cysteine to phenylalanine. The kept DNA is CDR3 alone, 33 bases in frame from the first base. CDR1 and CDR2 (GTSNPN, SVGIG) derive from the germline V gene (reference sequence). V is pared back by 3 bases and J by 9 bases, with 9 bases lying between the germline termini. With regard to this clone: Its binding antigen is unknown. Base qualities are not recorded, but no much larger clone differs from it by a single base.

To be eligible, patients had to be adults with ileal or ileocolonic Crohn's disease and an indication for ileocolonic resection. Whole ileal mucosal biopsies were stored frozen at -80°C before DNA extraction. Genomic DNA was extracted from frozen whole biopsies with a TRizol-based method and quantified on a NanoDrop 2000 spectrophotometer. The paper's findings and limits, for the study overall: Higher high-frequency clone percentages at surgery were associated with endoscopic recurrence; all patients with clonality above 26.8% (18/57) had recurrence. More high-frequency clones were carried by sorted CD8 T cells than by CD4 T cells, suggesting that mucosal expansions were mainly CD8. Patients who were active smokers at surgery had a significantly higher proportion of clonal expansions than non-smokers (about 27% vs 20%, p=0.02). Only a subgroup of patients, of unstated size, had mucosal CD4 and CD8 T cells sorted and sequenced.

Roughly 500 nanograms of biopsy DNA per sample were submitted for commercial TCRB immunosequencing. CDR3 regions were amplified from genomic DNA by Adaptive Biotechnology using a two-step, amplification bias-controlled multiplex PCR. Primers for every V and J gene segment were used in the first PCR, and barcodes and Illumina adapters were added in the second PCR. CDR3 libraries were sequenced using an Illumina instrument. The authors' pipeline ran thus. Vendor-provided pipelines were combined with custom analysis of raw data in R/Bioconductor under R version 3.3.0. Clonality, which ranges from 0 to 1, was calculated as the inverse of the normalised Shannon entropy across all productive clones. High-frequency clones were defined as the repertoire share of the top 100 clones, retaining only clones passing a 95% confidence test. Overlap between samples was measured with the Morisita-Horn index, while repertoire diversity was measured with the Simpson index. Entries here come from immuneACCESS through TCRdb and include only in-frame sequences with V and J called. Some clones fail to appear in such tables; in the studies checked, an unresolved V gene covers under half of the shortfall, and the cause of the remainder is unknown. The DNA was the basis for D and trimming; V, J and clone size are from that table. This sample is represented by roughly 29,000 clones; 80% of them were singletons. Roughly 19% of the sample lies in the top ten.

The chain couples TRBV30 to TRBJ1-5; tentative D gene TRBD1, with 5 bases matching. The sequencing sample was made of ileal tissue. This receptor was identified in an adult with Crohn's disease. The DNA sequence is as follows: TGTGCCTGGAGCCTCGGGGGGCCCCAGCATTTT. Its protein product is CAWSLGGPQHF.